The present entry profiles one TCR beta chain with its context. Which antigen it targets is not known. Within one base of it there is no much larger clone, and no base qualities were kept. This sample was taken from a study of blood T cell repertoires in COVID-19 (dated by TCRdb to 2020 to 2021). Notes on the research overall: Collaborator samples came from the United States, Italy and Spain and covered acute and convalescent phases of COVID-19. The prospective study material was composed of cDNA or gDNA derived from T cells, B-cell-depleted T cells, or PBMCs. Subjects who had been exposed to COVID-19, were actively infected with it, or had recovered from it provided the deeply sampled blood TCRbeta repertoires that made up the dataset. The repertoires were released in a freely available public database meant as a resource for research on the immune response to SARS-CoV-2. Samples were obtained from the ongoing ImmuneRACE study (first 160 participants) and from about 1,300 subjects provided by 6 global collaborators. Nearly every sample came with metadata listing a de-identified subject ID, COVID-19 status, age in years and sex. Where available, HLA class I and class II types were obtained from metadata supplied by the sample provider rather than from assay-based typing.

TCRbeta CDR3 regions were amplified from genomic DNA by means of the immunoSEQ Assay, a bias-controlled multiplex PCR. In the source study's methods: The number of nucleated cells in each sample was estimated by amplification of reference gene primers within the assay. Sequence reads were collapsed and filtered to measure the absolute abundance of every unique TCRbeta CDR3 rearrangement. Productive Simpson clonality was computed per sample as the square root of Simpson's diversity index over productive rearrangements. TCRdb carries this immuneACCESS record with in-frame sequences only. Its versions omit some clonotypes, under half of them owing to an unresolved V gene in the studies checked, with the rest unexplained. The V and J calls and the clone size are those of that table, but D and trimming were determined from the DNA. The sample table lists fewer than 40,000 clones, 80% of them with a count of one. The top ten hold under 50% of the sample.

The collaborating institutions used their own protocols to collect whole blood in K2EDTA tubes. For TCRbeta analysis, collaborator samples were shipped as frozen whole blood, as isolated PBMCs, or as DNA extracted from either sample type. Study-wide conclusions, independent of this receptor: How much clinical and demographic metadata was included differed by source and by participant, and the metadata was provided uncurated.

The TCR was taken from a man older than 75 with active or convalescent COVID-19. Material: peripheral blood.

The nucleotide sequence is given as TGTGCCAGCAGCTTAATAGAGGAGGGCACAGATACGCAGTATTTT. This translates into CASSLIEEGTDTQYF. The rearranged segments are TRBV7-2 and TRBJ2-3; TRBD2 is a possible D gene, resting on 5 matching bases. The CDR3 runs 15 amino acids, cysteine and phenylalanine included. Just CDR3 DNA is preserved here, 45 bases in frame from base 1. V and J lose 2 bases and 1 base, and a span of 10 bases separates them. CDR1 and CDR2 were assigned from the germline V gene as SGHTA and FQGNSA.